A selection of T cell receptor beta chains follows, all from one sample in a study of T-cell reconstitution after alpha-beta-depleted transplantation in children. MiXCR, run by TCRdb on the PCR reads, gives a single entry per CDR3 protein. The table has 200,000 to 300,000 distinct CDR3 sequences, under 30% seen once. The material was PBMCs, obtained before TCRalphabeta/CD19-depleted stem cell transplant. Every receptor here comes from a girl aged 2-10 years with Fanconi anemia, due to receive a stem cell transplant. CDR3s include the opening cysteine and the closing phenylalanine or tryptophan. The D gene is left open where the match is weak. Size values are once, few and many counts, or a class for expanded clones, and some rows have none.

>many|.|TRBJ2-3|TRBV12-3/TRBV12-4
CASSLSHRETQYF
TGTGCCAGCAGTTTATCCCACAGGGAGACGCAGTATTTT
>.|TRBD1|TRBJ2-2|TRBV5-1
CASSLADRDTGELFF
TGCGCCAGCAGCTTGGCGGACAGGGACACCGGGGAGCTGTTTTTT
>many|TRBD1|TRBJ2-7|TRBV4-1
CASSQIDRVGEQYF
TGCGCCAGCAGCCAGATTGACAGGGTTGGTGAGCAGTACTTC
>many|.|TRBJ1-1|TRBV6-1
CASSEIEGLTEAFF
TGTGCCAGCAGTGAAATCGAGGGGCTCACTGAAGCTTTCTTT
>few|.|TRBJ2-3|TRBV29-1
CSVPSGRLDTQYF
TGCAGCGTCCCCTCTGGTCGTCTGGATACGCAGTATTTT
>many|.|TRBJ2-7|TRBV29-1
CSVGGRNAYEQYF
TGCAGCGTTGGGGGACGGAACGCCTACGAGCAGTACTTC
>many|TRBD2|TRBJ2-1|TRBV20-1
CSAIRTSGEYNEQFF
TGCAGTGCAATCCGGACTAGCGGGGAATACAATGAGCAGTTCTTC
>many|.|TRBJ2-7|TRBV5-1
CASGLNTGSYEQYF
TGCGCCAGCGGATTAAATACAGGGTCCTACGAGCAGTACTTC
>many|.|TRBJ2-1|TRBV11-2
CASSRLRGEQFF
TGTGCCAGCAGCCGTCTTAGAGGTGAGCAGTTCTTC
>.|.|TRBJ2-5|TRBV20-1
CSASNLRETQYF
TGCAGTGCTAGTAACTTACGGGAGACCCAGTACTTC
>.|.|TRBJ2-7|TRBV10-3
CAILLDSSDEQYF
TGTGCCATCCTTTTAGATTCGTCTGATGAGCAGTACTTC
>.|TRBD2|TRBJ2-3|TRBV20-1
CSARGASLAGGLNTQYF
TGCAGTGCTAGAGGCGCCTCTCTAGCGGGAGGGCTGAATACGCAGTATTTT
>once|.|TRBJ2-1|TRBV20-1
CSARVVNEQFF
TGCAGTGCTAGAGTGGTAAATGAGCAGTTCTTC
>.|TRBD2|TRBJ2-5|TRBV5-1
CASSLTSGVQETQYF
TGCGCCAGCAGCTTGACTAGCGGGGTGCAAGAGACCCAGTACTTC
>many|.|TRBJ2-3|TRBV29-1
CSVAPDTDTQYF
TGCAGCGTTGCCCCCGACACAGATACGCAGTATTTT
>.|TRBD2|TRBJ2-1|TRBV15
CATSRDLASGSVHNEQFF
TGTGCCACCAGCAGAGATCTCGCTAGCGGGAGTGTCCACAATGAGCAGTTCTTC
>once|TRBD2|TRBJ2-1|TRBV14
CASSRGLVRDEQFF
TGTGCCAGCAGCCGAGGACTAGTACGTGATGAGCAGTTCTTC
>.|.|TRBJ2-7|TRBV20-1
CSAGLVTYEQYF
TGCAGTGCCGGACTGGTTACCTACGAGCAGTACTTC
>many|.|TRBJ2-3|TRBV12-3/TRBV12-4
CASIKNRLAGRTDTQYF
TGTGCCAGCATCAAAAATCGGCTAGCAGGCCGCACAGATACGCAGTATTTT
>.|.|TRBJ2-7|TRBV7-6
CASSLGMDGHEQYF
TGTGCCAGCAGCTTAGGCATGGACGGCCACGAGCAGTACTTC